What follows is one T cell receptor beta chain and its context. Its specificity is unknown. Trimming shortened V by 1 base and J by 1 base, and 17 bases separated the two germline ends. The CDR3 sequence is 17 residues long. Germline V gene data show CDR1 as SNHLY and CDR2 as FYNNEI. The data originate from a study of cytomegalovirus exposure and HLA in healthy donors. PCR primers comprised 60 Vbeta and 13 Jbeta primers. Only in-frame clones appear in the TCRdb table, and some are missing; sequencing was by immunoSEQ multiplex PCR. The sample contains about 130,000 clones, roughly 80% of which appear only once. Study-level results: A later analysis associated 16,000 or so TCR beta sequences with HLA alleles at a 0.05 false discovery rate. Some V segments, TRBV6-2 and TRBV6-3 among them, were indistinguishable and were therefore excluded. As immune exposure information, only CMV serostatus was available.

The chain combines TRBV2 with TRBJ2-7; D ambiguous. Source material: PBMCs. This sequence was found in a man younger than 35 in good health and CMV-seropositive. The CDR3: CASSEGLVRVVSYEQYF. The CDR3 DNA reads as TGTGCCAGCAGTGAAGGGCTCGTCCGGGTAGTATCCTACGAGCAGTACTTC.